These 30 T cell receptor beta chains share one sample of origin, sequenced in a study of beta chain features in type 1 diabetes. Their target antigens are unknown. Study conclusions and caveats: Across all four CD4+ subsets, people with type 1 diabetes showed modestly shorter TCRB CDR3s.

Since all of the isolated RNA was reverse transcribed, expressed TCRB transcripts were what got sequenced. Using immunoSEQ multiplex PCR, the repertoire was profiled, and TCRdb retains in-frame clones only, with some absent. The sample shows a few hundred thousand clones, roughly 24% of them seen only once. The specimen was naive CD4+ T cells from blood. The origin of the receptors is a woman in her 30s with type 1 diabetes.

The chain couples TRBV29-1 to TRBJ2-7; perhaps TRBD1 as D (6 bases). With 6 bases removed from V and 6 bases from J, the gap between germline ends came to 15 bases. The CDR3 is made up of 12 amino acids. The germline V gene encodes CDR1 SQVTM and CDR2 ANQGSEA. The CDR3 region is CSVQGPLLEQYF. The CDR3 bases are TGCAGCGTACAGGGACCCCTCCTCGAGCAGTACTTC.

This sequence joins TRBV19 and TRBJ2-3; a possible D gene is TRBD2 (6 bases). CDR1 and CDR2 from the germline V gene are LNHDA and SQIVND (reference sequence). This CDR3 contains 13 residues. V lost 8 bases to trimming and J lost 4 bases, with 13 bases between them. The CDR3 nucleotides are TGTGCCAGTGGACTGGAGGGCCCAGATACGCAGTATTTT. Translation gives CASGLEGPDTQYF.

V gene TRBV11-2 combines with J gene TRBJ2-3, with TRBD2 matching over 9 bases. CDR3 length: 16 amino acids. V lost 4 bases, J lost 0 bases, and 5 bases stayed unmatched. The germline V gene has CDR1 SGHAT and CDR2 FQNNGV. The CDR3 here is CASSYHSGSSTDTQYF. CDR3 nucleotides: TGTGCCAGCAGCTATCATAGCGGGAGTAGCACAGATACGCAGTATTTT.

This chain uses TRBV2 with TRBJ2-1, with D perhaps matching TRBD2 (5 bases). Germline V gives CDR1 SNHLY, CDR2 FYNNEI. With 1 base removed from V and 12 bases from J, the gap between germline ends came to 19 bases. The CDR3 contains 15 residues. The CDR3 DNA reads as TGTGCCAGCAGTGAAGTCAGGACCGGGGTTCAAATGCAGTTCTTC. Protein sequence: CASSEVRTGVQMQFF.

The J gene is TRBJ1-5, the V gene TRBV28, with TRBD1 matching over 9 bases. The CDR3 consists of 12 residues. The germline V gene has CDR1 MDHEN and CDR2 SYDVKM. The V gene end was trimmed by 6 bases and the J gene end by 7 bases; junction bases not matched to a gene: 1. CDR3 bases: TGTGCCAGCAGGGGACAGGGCCAGCCCCAGCATTTT. This sequence encodes CASRGQGQPQHF.

The rearrangement uses TRBV19 and TRBJ2-2, with 7 nucleotides matching TRBD2. The CDR3 consists of 14 residues. V lost 9 bases and J lost 1; bases outside the gene matches: 5. CDR1 is LNHDA, CDR2 SQIVND, per germline (reference sequence). CDR3 amino acids: CASGRTRNTGELFF. DNA for the CDR3: TGTGCCAGCGGACGGACTAGGAACACCGGGGAGCTGTTTTTT.

This clone appeared a few times. This rearrangement joins TRBV20-1 to TRBJ2-5, with no clear D. The CDR3 has 11 amino acids. Germline V gene sequence: CDR1 DFQATT, CDR2 SNEGSKA (reference sequence). V was shortened by 6 bases and J by 5 bases, with 10 bases between the two germline ends. The CDR3 loop is CSAHSEETQYF. CDR3 in DNA: TGCAGTGCCCACTCTGAGGAGACCCAGTACTTC.

This chain connects TRBV9 to TRBJ2-2; weak D call: TRBD2 (5 bases). The V and J ends lost 0 bases and 5 bases respectively, with 11 bases between them. The germline V gene has CDR1 SGDLS and CDR2 YYNGEE. This CDR3 has 15 amino acids. The CDR3 here is CASSVAPGKTGELFF. DNA of the CDR3: TGTGCCAGCAGCGTAGCACCGGGGAAGACCGGGGAGCTGTTTTTT.

This clone was counted only a few times. The CDR3 DNA reads as TGTGCCAGCAGTGACAGGGAGGGTTCACCCCTCCACTTT. Protein sequence: CASSDREGSPLHF. This chain joins TRBV2 and TRBJ1-6, with D possibly being TRBD1 (5 bases). V lost 3 bases and J lost 9, with 9 bases in between. From germline, CDR1 is SNHLY and CDR2 FYNNEI. The CDR3 runs 13 residues. The variable domain in full, completed from reference TRBV2 and TRBJ1-6, reads EPEVTQTPSHQVTQMGQEVILRCVPISNHLYFYWYRQILGQKVEFLVSFYNNEISEKSEIFDDQFSVERPDGSNFTLKIRSTKLEDSAMYFCASSDREGSPLHFGNGTRLTVT.

CDR3 DNA sequence: TGCGCCAGCAGTCAATCAGTAAAGGGAAGGGGTAAGGCAGATACGCAGTATTTT. Its translation: CASSQSVKGRGKADTQYF. The chain employs TRBV23-1 and TRBJ2-3, with D possibly being TRBD1 (5 bases). TRBV23-1 is treated as an ORF (open reading frame) with a function not yet certain. The V gene lost 0 bases and the J gene lost 4 bases, with 20 bases spanning the gap. This CDR3 contains 18 residues.

The chain employs TRBV18 and TRBJ1-2; 8 bases are shared with TRBD1. The V gene end was trimmed by 2 bases and the J gene end by 3 bases; junction bases not matched to a gene: 5. There are 15 residues in the CDR3. Germline V lookup: CDR1 KGHSH, CDR2 LQKENI. CDR3 amino acids: CASSPKDRADYGYTF. In DNA form, the CDR3 reads TGTGCCAGCTCACCAAAGGACAGGGCGGACTATGGCTACACCTTC.

This clone was picked up one time. The rearrangement uses TRBV19 and TRBJ1-5; D uncertain. The length of the CDR3 is 13 residues. V was clipped by 1 base and J by 4 bases, with 5 bases between them. In germline, CDR1 is LNHDA, CDR2 SQIVND (reference sequence). In DNA, the CDR3 is TGTGCCAGTAGTATAGCCTCTAATCAGCCCCAGCATTTT. The encoded protein is CASSIASNQPQHF.

This chain links TRBV7-2 with TRBJ2-7; 8 bases are a match to TRBD1. V lost 5 bases, J lost 6 bases, and 6 bases stayed unmatched. The CDR3 runs to 13 residues. Germline CDR1 reads SGHTA; CDR2 reads FQGNSA. The CDR3 DNA follows: TGTGCCAGCAGCCTTCCAGGGGGCAGCGAGCAGTACTTC. Translated, it gives CASSLPGGSEQYF.

This clone appeared a few times. This chain joins TRBV5-6 and TRBJ2-3; 10 bases agree with TRBD2. The CDR3 sequence is 14 residues long. The junction had 4 bases not matched to a gene; V was cut back by 3 bases and J by 6 bases. Germline lookup yields CDR1 SGHDT and CDR2 YYEEEE. The CDR3 region has the DNA TGTGCCAGCAGCTCGAGCGGGAGGGGGGATACGCAGTATTTT. Encoded protein: CASSSSGRGDTQYF.

This clone has a single count. The chain carries TRBV15 and TRBJ2-1; D is unclear. Germline CDR1 reads LNHNV; CDR2 reads YYDKDF (reference sequence). The CDR3 is made up of 15 amino acids. V dropped 5 bases and J dropped 2 bases, with 13 bases sitting between them. CDR3: CATSRAGSAYNEQFF. CDR3 DNA: TGTGCCACCAGCCGAGCAGGATCTGCCTACAATGAGCAGTTCTTC. Supplemented by reference TRBV15 and TRBJ2-1, the full variable domain reads DAMVIQNPRYQVTQFGKPVTLSCSQTLNHNVMYWYQQKSSQAPKLLFHYYDKDFNNEADTPDNFQSRRPNTSFCFLDIRSPGLGDTAMYLCATSRAGSAYNEQFFGPGTRLTVL.

This clone has a handful of counts. The J gene is TRBJ2-5, the V gene TRBV9; 9 nucleotides agree with TRBD2. The CDR3 totals 15 residues. The V and J ends lost 3 bases and 4 bases, in that order; junction bases with no gene match: 7. Germline loops: CDR1 SGDLS, CDR2 YYNGEE. DNA of the CDR3: TGTGCCAGCAGCGGAAAGGGACTAGCTGGAGAGACCCAGTACTTC. This sequence encodes CASSGKGLAGETQYF.

This sequence joins TRBV28 and TRBJ1-2; TRBD1 is a possible D gene (6 bases). CDR3 length equals 13 residues. Trimming removed 7 bases from V and 4 bases from J, with 13 bases in between. The germline CDR1 and CDR2 sequences are MDHEN and SYDVKM. Written as DNA, the CDR3 is TGTGCCAGCACTCGTCAGGGGATCTATGGCTACACCTTC. As protein: CASTRQGIYGYTF.

This clone turned up a few times. J is TRBJ2-3 and V is TRBV30; 8 nucleotides align to TRBD2. The trim removed 4 bases at V and 4 bases at J, leaving 7 bases unmatched. CDR3 length equals 14 residues. Germline V CDR1 and CDR2: GTSNPN, SVGIG (reference sequence). CDR3 sequence: CAWTRTSSADTQYF. In nucleotides, the CDR3 is TGTGCCTGGACTCGGACTAGCTCCGCAGATACGCAGTATTTT.

CDR3 coding DNA: TGTGCCAGCAGCTCCCGGGGGGCGCCTGCCGGGGAGCTGTTTTTT. It is translated as CASSSRGAPAGELFF. The genes are TRBV7-3 and TRBJ2-2, with a possible D match to TRBD2 (7 bases). CDR1 SGHTA and CDR2 FQGTGA come from the germline V gene. The CDR3 has 15 amino acids. The V end lost 4 bases, the J end lost 6 bases, and 15 bases lay between the germline ends.

This clone was observed a handful of times. The rearrangement links TRBV5-1 to TRBJ2-1; 14 bases line up with TRBD2. J was trimmed by 3 bases and V by 5 bases; bases with no gene match: 7. Germline V gene sequence: CDR1 SGHRS, CDR2 YFSETQ. The CDR3 is 17 residues long. In nucleotides, the CDR3 is TGCGCCAGCAGGAAAACCGGGACTAGCGGGAGCTACAATGAGCAGTTCTTC. Translating gives CASRKTGTSGSYNEQFF.

This clone was counted a few times. The chain uses TRBV19 and TRBJ1-2; 8 positions agree with TRBD1. The CDR3 covers 15 residues. The J segment lost 8 bases and the V segment lost 5 bases, leaving 13 bases of the junction unmatched. Germline-derived CDR1 and CDR2 are LNHDA and SQIVND (reference sequence). The CDR3 DNA reads TGTGCCAGTAGTCCCCGTCGCGTGACAGGGGACGGCTACACCTTC. Its protein is CASSPRRVTGDGYTF.

This clone was found a few times. The rearrangement links TRBV6-5 to TRBJ2-5, with D maybe TRBD2 (6 bases). The germline V gene has CDR1 MNHEY and CDR2 SVGAGI. The CDR3 covers 14 residues. The V gene lost 4 bases and the J gene lost 5 bases, with 14 bases spanning the gap. The CDR3 loop reads CASSWRLDVETQYF. DNA of the CDR3: TGTGCCAGCAGTTGGAGACTAGATGTGGAGACCCAGTACTTC.

This clone was counted only a few times. V and J are TRBV15 and TRBJ2-2; D might be TRBD1 (6 bases). CDR3 size: 17 residues. Trimming removed 1 base from V and 3 bases from J, with 15 bases in between. CDR1 is LNHNV and CDR2 is YYDKDF in the germline V gene (reference sequence). CDR3 residues: CATSRGQGRTDTGELFF. CDR3 nucleotides: TGTGCCACCAGCAGAGGGCAGGGGCGTACGGACACCGGGGAGCTGTTTTTT.

This clone was detected only a few times. The chain couples TRBV30 to TRBJ2-5, with D possibly being TRBD2 (6 bases). V lost 0 bases, J lost 2 bases, and 7 bases lay in between. Germline CDR1 GTSNPN, CDR2 SVGIG (reference sequence). The CDR3 spans 13 residues. The CDR3 region is CAWSVSGQETQYF. The CDR3 nucleotides are TGTGCCTGGAGTGTTAGCGGTCAAGAGACCCAGTACTTC.

This clone has a handful of counts. V is TRBV2 and J is TRBJ1-2; no clear D. The germline gives CDR1 SNHLY, CDR2 FYNNEI. The CDR3 is made up of 13 amino acids. The V end was cut by 4 bases, the J end by 4 bases, with 10 bases between. The DNA for the CDR3 is TGTGCCAGCAGTGTTGAGGGCGGCTATGGCTACACCTTC. Its protein is CASSVEGGYGYTF.

This chain joins TRBV9 and TRBJ1-5; D gene ambiguous. CDR3 size: 15 residues. V lost 0 bases, J lost 3 bases, and 10 bases lay in between. Germline V gives CDR1 SGDLS, CDR2 YYNGEE. The CDR3 here is CASSVAGGLNQPQHF. As DNA, the CDR3 is TGTGCCAGCAGCGTAGCAGGAGGGCTCAATCAGCCCCAGCATTTT. Based on the CDR3 plus reference TRBV9 and TRBJ1-5, the full variable domain is DSGVTQTPKHLITATGQRVTLRCSPRSGDLSVYWYQQSLDQGLQFLIQYYNGEERAKGNILERFSAQQFPDLHSELNLSSLELGDSALYFCASSVAGGLNQPQHFGDGTRLSIL.

The chain carries TRBV29-1 and TRBJ1-1; D is possibly TRBD1 (5 bases). The germline V gene has CDR1 SQVTM and CDR2 ANQGSEA. The CDR3 is 12 residues long. Trimming cost V 7 bases and J 3 bases, with 12 bases left between them. CDR3 in DNA: TGCAGCGGACGTCCGGGGGACACTGAAGCTTTCTTT. The encoded protein is CSGRPGDTEAFF.

This clone was seen more than once but under ten times. This chain connects TRBV9 to TRBJ1-2, with TRBD1 as a possible D gene (6 bases). The CDR3 covers 17 residues. V shed 1 base and J shed 0 bases, with 16 bases lying between them. Germline lookup yields CDR1 SGDLS and CDR2 YYNGEE. CDR3 region: CASSVLPGTSSNYGYTF. Written as DNA, the CDR3 is TGTGCCAGCAGCGTACTACCAGGGACAAGTTCTAACTATGGCTACACCTTC.

This clone showed up just a few times. This sample includes further DNA sequences coding for the same CDR3. The V call is TRBV30, the J call TRBJ2-3, with D tentatively TRBD1 (6 bases). Germline CDR1 is GTSNPN and CDR2 is SVGIG (reference sequence). The CDR3 covers 14 residues. Trimming shortened V by 3 bases and J by 0 bases, and 10 bases separated the two germline ends. The CDR3 nucleotides read TGTGCCTGGAGGGACAGCAGTAGCACAGATACGCAGTATTTT. Translated: CAWRDSSSTDTQYF.

This clone was counted a few times. The chain recombines TRBV20-1 with TRBJ1-1, with D unclear. This CDR3 region has 10 residues. V was clipped by 3 bases and J by 11 bases, with 10 bases between them. Looked up from germline, CDR1 is DFQATT and CDR2 is SNEGSKA (reference sequence). The CDR3: CSASASLAFF. The DNA for the CDR3 is TGCAGTGCTAGTGCCAGTTTGGCTTTCTTT.